This entry lists 27 T cell receptor beta chains sequenced from one sample in a study of post-analysis software for immune sequencing data. Study-wide results and caveats: In patients, TRBV5-6, TRBV5-1 and TRBV20-1 belonged to five or six TRBV segments found more frequently than in controls.

Unique molecular identifiers had been added to the TCR beta cDNA libraries. TCRdb recomputed calls from the PCR reads with MiXCR, one row per CDR3 protein. The sample gives hundreds of thousands of distinct CDR3 sequences, about 32% of which show up once; approximately 0.6% is in the top ten. Antigens of these TCRs are unknown. Input material: blood. All receptors come from a girl aged 10 to 17 with multiple sclerosis.

The chain employs TRBV28 and TRBJ2-2; D is uncertain. The CDR3 totals 14 residues. Trimming removed 3 bases from V and 0 bases from J, with 5 bases in between. From germline, CDR1 is MDHEN and CDR2 SYDVKM. CDR3 in DNA: TGTGCCAGCAGTTTGTTGTCGAACACCGGGGAGCTGTTTTTT. It is translated as CASSLLSNTGELFF.

As to this clonotype: A read error may explain this, as a much larger clone is one base away. V is TRBV9 and J is TRBJ2-3; no clear D gene. Germline CDR1 SGDLS, CDR2 YYNGEE. The length of the CDR3 is 13 residues. The CDR3 loop reads CASSVPFADTRYF. The CDR3 DNA reads as TGTGCCAGCAGCGTACCCTTCGCAGATACGCGGTATTTT.

The gene calls are TRBV12-3 or TRBV12-4 and TRBJ2-5; no clear D gene. TRBJ2-7 explains the end of the DNA better; the J call may be wrong. The CDR3 totals 11 residues. This CDR3 is CASSFNREQYF. CDR3 bases: TGTGCCAGCAGTTTTAACCGCGAGCAGTACTTC.

The rearrangement links TRBV27 to TRBJ2-1; 14 bases agree with TRBD2. Germline assignment: CDR1 MNHEY and CDR2 SMNVEV (reference sequence). The CDR3 runs to 17 residues. Trimming removed 2 bases from V and 5 bases from J; junction bases left unmatched: 5. The CDR3 DNA follows: TGTGCCAGCAGTTTAAGACTAGCGGGAGGGCCTGACAATGAGCAGTTCTTC. This translates into CASSLRLAGGPDNEQFF.

The chain combines TRBV4-3 with TRBJ2-7; D is uncertain. The germline CDR1 and CDR2 sequences are LGHNA and YSLEER. The V gene lost 0 bases and the J gene lost 1 base, with 16 bases spanning the gap. The CDR3 runs to 17 residues. Written as DNA, the CDR3 is TGCGCCAGCAGCCAAGAGAGTTCCCCCTTTCTTTCCTACGAGCAGTACTTC. Amino acid sequence: CASSQESSPFLSYEQYF.

This clonotype was found a few times. The chain is built from TRBV20-1 and TRBJ2-4, with D possibly TRBD1 on 5 matching bases. CDR1 and CDR2 from the germline V gene are DFQATT and SNEGSKA (reference sequence). Trimming shortened V by 0 bases and J by 6 bases, and 18 bases separated the two germline ends. This CDR3 region has 16 residues. CDR3 DNA sequence: TGCAGTGCTAGAGATGTCAGGGATCTGGGAAGAAACATTCAGTACTTC. This sequence encodes CSARDVRDLGRNIQYF.

The gene calls are TRBV7-2 and TRBJ2-3; possible D gene TRBD2, 5 bases. V gave up 1 base and J gave up 8 bases, with 10 bases separating them. In germline, CDR1 is SGHTA, CDR2 FQGNSA. The CDR3 sequence is 13 residues long. The CDR3 reads CASSLGGEGTQYF. The CDR3 bases are TGTGCCAGCAGCTTAGGGGGAGAGGGTACGCAGTATTTT.

This sequence joins TRBV7-2 and TRBJ2-3; D is unclear. CDR1 and CDR2 from the germline V gene are SGHTA and FQGNSA. V shed 1 base and J shed 1 base, with 9 bases lying between them. The CDR3 loop spans 15 amino acids. The CDR3 protein is CASSLGYFRTDTQYF. As DNA, the CDR3 is TGTGCCAGCAGCTTAGGCTACTTTCGCACAGATACGCAGTATTTT.

The chain is built from TRBV20-1 and TRBJ2-7; 8 bases fit TRBD1. Germline CDR1 DFQATT, CDR2 SNEGSKA (reference sequence). Germline trimming cut 1 base from V and 2 bases from J; bases unmatched to any gene: 10. This CDR3 is 16 amino acids long. The CDR3 DNA follows: TGCAGTGCTAGAGGGGACAGGTCTAAGAACACCTACGAGCAGTACTTC. The encoded protein is CSARGDRSKNTYEQYF.

The chain uses TRBV6-5 and TRBJ1-1, with D maybe TRBD1 (6 bases). The CDR3 has 15 residues. V lost 2 bases and J lost 7, with 17 bases in between. Germline V gene sequence: CDR1 MNHEY, CDR2 SVGAGI. The CDR3, as DNA: TGTGCCAGCAGTTACGGATTCAGGGGCGGTCTTGAAGCTTTCTTT. This sequence encodes CASSYGFRGGLEAFF.

The rearrangement joins TRBV3-1 to TRBJ1-2; no firm D call. V gave up 5 bases and J gave up 8 bases, with 12 bases separating them. Germline CDR1 and CDR2: LGHDT and YNNKEL (reference sequence). The CDR3 is 12 residues long. The CDR3 region has the DNA TGTGCCAGCAGCTACAGCCGGGAAGGCTACACCTTC. Translated, it gives CASSYSREGYTF.

This chain links TRBV3-1 with TRBJ2-4; no firm D call. The germline CDR1 and CDR2 sequences are LGHDT and YNNKEL (reference sequence). V shed 3 bases and J shed 8 bases, with 17 bases lying between them. The length of the CDR3 is 15 residues. CDR3 protein: CASSQDPTLVDIQYF. The CDR3 nucleotides are TGTGCCAGCAGCCAGGACCCTACCCTGGTGGACATTCAGTACTTC.

This sequence joins TRBV5-1 and TRBJ2-3, with a possible D match to TRBD1 (7 bases). This CDR3 region has 17 residues. Looked up from germline, CDR1 is SGHRS and CDR2 is YFSETQ. Between the trimmed V and J ends, which lost 4 bases and 3 bases, there was a span of 21 bases. This CDR3 reads CASSPDIQGRRTDTQYF. The CDR3 DNA is TGCGCCAGCAGCCCGGACATACAGGGGAGGCGGACAGATACGCAGTATTTT.

This chain uses TRBV11-2 with TRBJ1-2; 8 bases line up with TRBD1. The germline V gene encodes CDR1 SGHAT and CDR2 FQNNGV. This CDR3 spans 14 amino acids. The V segment lost 4 bases and the J segment 8 bases; nucleotides outside the gene matches: 9. The chain's CDR3 is CASSSQMTGDGYTF. CDR3 in DNA: TGTGCCAGCAGCTCCCAAATGACAGGGGACGGCTACACCTTC.

This clonotype has only a few counts. The rearrangement joins TRBV10-3 to TRBJ2-5; D unclear. There are 13 residues in the CDR3. Germline V gene sequence: CDR1 ENHRY, CDR2 SYGVKD. V was shortened by 0 bases and J by 4 bases, with 6 bases between the two germline ends. The CDR3 DNA reads TGTGCCATCAGTGAGTCGTTCGGAGAGACCCAGTACTTC. Its protein product is CAISESFGETQYF.

The gene calls are TRBV11-2 and TRBJ2-4; D remains ambiguous. The CDR3 extends over 14 amino acids. Trimming stripped 5 bases from V and 3 bases from J, with 11 bases between. Germline assignment: CDR1 SGHAT and CDR2 FQNNGV. The CDR3 nucleotides read TGTGCCAGCAGCCCCAGTTCGTACAAAAACATTCAGTACTTC. Translation gives CASSPSSYKNIQYF.

This clonotype was seen a handful of times. The gene calls are TRBV7-2 and TRBJ2-7, with 9 bases aligning to TRBD1. The CDR3 consists of 15 residues. V was pared by 4 bases and J by 2 bases, with 6 bases of the junction left unmatched. CDR1 and CDR2 (germline): SGHTA, FQGNSA. In DNA, the CDR3 is TGTGCCAGCAGCTCCTGGACAGGGGCTCCCTACGAGCAGTACTTC. Encoded protein: CASSSWTGAPYEQYF.

This clonotype was picked up many times. The chain links TRBV7-9 to TRBJ2-6, with no clear D. CDR3 size: 14 residues. V was cut by 3 bases and J by 0 bases, with 3 bases left in between. Germline V gene lookup returns CDR1 SEHNR and CDR2 FQNEAQ (reference sequence). CDR3 protein: CASSFDSGANVLTF. CDR3 DNA sequence: TGTGCCAGCAGCTTCGACTCTGGGGCCAACGTCCTGACTTTC. The complete variable domain, with remaining parts taken from reference TRBV7-9 and TRBJ2-6, reads DTGVSQNPRHKITKRGQNVTFRCDPISEHNRLYWYRQTLGQGPEFLTYFQNEAQLEKSRLLSDRFSAERPKGSFSTLEIQRTEQGDSAMYLCASSFDSGANVLTFGAGSRLTVL.

This clonotype was found a few times. The V and J genes are TRBV12-3 or TRBV12-4 and TRBJ1-5; 8 bases are a match to TRBD1. The V and J ends lost 4 bases and 1 base, in that order; junction bases with no gene match: 12. The length of the CDR3 is 18 residues. CDR3 nucleotide sequence: TGTGCCAGCAGTTCAGGGACAGGACAGTTCGGGAGCAATCAGCCCCAGCATTTT. It translates to CASSSGTGQFGSNQPQHF.

V and J are TRBV9 and TRBJ1-6; D is undetermined. From germline, CDR1 is SGDLS and CDR2 YYNGEE. This CDR3 contains 14 residues. Trimming removed 3 bases from V and 10 bases from J, with 14 bases in between. CDR3 loop: CASSAADVGSPLHF. DNA for the CDR3: TGTGCCAGCAGCGCTGCGGATGTTGGGTCACCCCTCCACTTT. The whole variable domain, remainder taken from reference TRBV9 and TRBJ1-6, is DSGVTQTPKHLITATGQRVTLRCSPRSGDLSVYWYQQSLDQGLQFLIQYYNGEERAKGNILERFSAQQFPDLHSELNLSSLELGDSALYFCASSAADVGSPLHFGNGTRLTVT.

This chain joins TRBV7-2 and TRBJ2-1; TRBD1 matches 8 bases. Looked up from germline, CDR1 is SGHTA and CDR2 is FQGNSA. The CDR3 loop spans 14 amino acids. Losses at the gene ends were 3 bases for V and 10 bases for J; bases not matched to a gene: 8. The CDR3 bases are TGTGCCAGCAGCTTTGATGCAGGGGGCGGAGAGCAGTTCTTC. Translated, it gives CASSFDAGGGEQFF.

The V and J genes are TRBV20-1 and TRBJ1-2, with TRBD1 as a possible D gene (5 bases). V lost 5 bases, J lost 7 bases, and 17 bases lay in between. The CDR3 is made up of 13 amino acids. In germline, CDR1 is DFQATT, CDR2 SNEGSKA (reference sequence). CDR3: CSAPGREGRGYTF. The DNA of the CDR3 is TGCAGTGCTCCCGGCAGGGAGGGCCGTGGCTACACCTTC.

The gene calls are TRBV7-9 and TRBJ2-3; 7 positions agree with TRBD1. J gave up 0 bases and V 8 bases, and 8 bases lay outside the gene matches. Germline loops: CDR1 SEHNR, CDR2 FQNEAQ (reference sequence). This CDR3 contains 15 residues. CDR3 amino acids: CASEAGTASTDTQYF. CDR3 coding DNA: TGTGCCAGCGAAGCCGGGACAGCAAGCACAGATACGCAGTATTTT.

For this clonotype: One end of the junction does not line up with germline, which may come from a read error. This chain uses TRBV7-2 with TRBJ1-2; unclear D gene. This CDR3 spans 13 amino acids. Germline CDR1 SGHTA, CDR2 FQGNSA. CDR3 loop: CAGSLGVNYGYTF. The CDR3 bases are TGTGCCGGCAGCTTAGGAGTTAACTATGGCTACACCTTC.

The table lists this clonotype with a few counts. The chain recombines TRBV6-5 with TRBJ1-2; tentative D call: TRBD1 (5 bases). Germline lookup yields CDR1 MNHEY and CDR2 SVGAGI. V was pared by 4 bases and J by 0 bases, with 12 bases between. This CDR3 is 15 amino acids long. The CDR3 coding sequence is TGTGCCAGCAGTTCCCCGACAGTAGCTAACTATGGCTACACCTTC. Its translation: CASSSPTVANYGYTF.

This clonotype has more than one count but fewer than ten. The genes are TRBV28 and TRBJ2-1; D gene uncertain. The CDR3 has 17 amino acids. V lost 6 bases and J lost 0, with 18 bases in between. Germline CDR1 reads MDHEN; CDR2 reads SYDVKM. CDR3 nucleotide sequence: TGTGCCAGCAGGGCCTCGATTCGGTCAAGCTCCTACAATGAGCAGTTCTTC. Its translation is CASRASIRSSSYNEQFF.

This clonotype has only a few counts. The genes are TRBV14 and TRBJ2-1; 15 nucleotides align to TRBD2. The germline V gene encodes CDR1 SGHDN and CDR2 FVKESK. The CDR3 contains 16 residues. The ends lost 4 bases at V and 9 bases at J; junction bases unmatched: 7. The CDR3 sequence: CASSPPGLAGGGEQFF. The DNA for the CDR3 is TGTGCCAGCAGCCCGCCGGGACTAGCGGGAGGTGGTGAGCAGTTCTTC.